A selection of T cell receptor beta chains follows, all from one sample in a study of cytomegalovirus exposure and HLA in healthy donors. Measured with immunoSEQ multiplex PCR; TCRdb has only the in-frame clones, and not every one. The top ten hold roughly 5.4% of the sample, which has roughly 88,000 clones, over 60% seen once. Sequenced input: PBMCs. The receptors come from a young man in good health and CMV-seropositive. The CDR3 runs from the conserved cysteine through the conserved F or W. The D gene is left open where the match is weak. Clone size is stated in some rows and not others, as once, few, many or a class when expanded.

>-|TRBJ2-5|-|TRBV4-1
CASSQPWGAGAQETQYF
TGCGCCAGCAGCCAGCCCTGGGGAGCAGGGGCCCAAGAGACCCAGTACTTC
>-|TRBJ1-6|TRBD1|TRBV18
CASSPGTGRNSPLHF
TGTGCCAGCTCACCGGGGACAGGGAGAAATTCACCCCTCCACTTT
>-|TRBJ1-3|-|TRBV19
CASSMVPWTHTIYF
TGTGCCAGTAGTATGGTCCCGTGGACACACACCATATATTTT
>few|TRBJ1-4|TRBD1|TRBV27
CASSRGPFEKLFF
TGTGCCAGCTCGAGGGGGCCCTTTGAAAAACTGTTTTTT
>-|TRBJ2-3|TRBD2|TRBV5-1
CASSLFGTTTDTQYF
TGCGCCAGCAGCTTGTTCGGGACTACTACAGATACGCAGTATTTT
>-|TRBJ2-3|-|TRBV4-2
CASSHRAEDTQYF
TGTGCCAGCAGCCATCGAGCGGAAGATACGCAGTATTTT
>-|TRBJ2-2|-|TRBV7-6
CASTERAAGELFF
TGTGCCAGCACCGAGAGGGCTGCCGGGGAGCTGTTTTTT
>-|TRBJ1-2|TRBD1|TRBV28
CASATGGADYGYTF
TGTGCCAGCGCCACAGGGGGCGCTGACTATGGCTACACCTTC
>-|TRBJ1-2|-|TRBV7-3
CASSRYGGGADYGYTF
TGTGCCAGCAGCCGATACGGGGGTGGGGCGGACTATGGCTACACCTTC
>-|TRBJ1-1|-|TRBV11-2
CASSPRQFGFAFF
TGTGCCAGCAGCCCCAGGCAGTTTGGGTTCGCTTTCTTT
>-|TRBJ2-1|-|TRBV14
CASSQVFPGMYNEQFF
TGTGCCAGCAGCCAAGTTTTCCCCGGGATGTACAATGAGCAGTTCTTC
>-|TRBJ1-6|TRBD1|TRBV6-1
CASSDPDRVGSSPLHF
TGTGCCAGCAGTGATCCGGACAGGGTGGGGAGTTCACCCCTCCACTTT
>-|TRBJ1-1|TRBD1|TRBV2
CASRQQGLGTEAFF
TGTGCCAGCAGACAACAGGGGTTGGGCACTGAAGCTTTCTTT
>once|TRBJ1-1|TRBD1|TRBV6-5
CASSYSRDRNTEAFF
TGTGCCAGCAGTTACTCGAGGGACAGGAACACTGAAGCTTTCTTT
>-|TRBJ1-5|-|TRBV2
CASRPNTGSNQPQHF
TGTGCCAGCAGGCCCAATACAGGGTCCAATCAGCCCCAGCATTTT
>-|TRBJ2-3|TRBD2|TRBV5-4
CASSRTSGGTDTQYF
TGTGCCAGCAGCCGGACTAGCGGAGGCACAGATACGCAGTATTTT
>-|TRBJ1-1|-|TRBV18
CASSPRHRDTEAFF
TGTGCCAGCTCCCCACGCCACAGGGATACTGAAGCTTTCTTT
>-|TRBJ2-7|-|TRBV29-1
CSVRAGTHEQYF
TGCAGCGTTCGAGCAGGAACCCACGAGCAGTACTTC
>once|TRBJ2-4|TRBD1|TRBV10-3
CAISDFFRQGAPKNIQYF
TGTGCCATCAGTGACTTTTTTCGACAGGGGGCGCCCAAAAACATTCAGTACTTC
>few|TRBJ2-7|-|TRBV5-1
CASSLVPGGKYEQYF
TGCGCCAGCAGCTTGGTCCCCGGGGGAAAGTACGAGCAGTACTTC
>-|TRBJ1-4|-|TRBV18
CASSAQGLEKLFF
TGTGCCAGCTCAGCGCAGGGACTTGAAAAACTGTTTTTT
>-|TRBJ2-1|TRBD1|TRBV7-2
CASSLEGTGAYNEQFF
TGTGCCAGCAGCCTAGAGGGGACAGGGGCCTACAATGAGCAGTTCTTC
>-|TRBJ1-2|-|TRBV5-1
CASSFWQSYGYTF
TGCGCCAGCAGCTTTTGGCAATCTTATGGCTACACCTTC
>-|TRBJ1-1|-|TRBV6-5
CASSPTVNTEAFF
TGTGCCAGCAGCCCGACAGTGAACACTGAAGCTTTCTTT
>-|TRBJ1-1|-|TRBV19
CASSLLGLETEAFF
TGTGCCTCCTCCTTATTGGGGCTGGAGACTGAAGCTTTCTTT
>-|TRBJ2-2|-|TRBV9
CASSVWGQGPNTGELFF
TGTGCCAGCAGCGTATGGGGTCAGGGTCCGAACACCGGGGAGCTGTTTTTT
>-|TRBJ1-1|-|TRBV7-8
CASSLNARNTEAFF
TGTGCCAGCAGCTTAAACGCCAGGAACACTGAAGCTTTCTTT
>-|TRBJ1-2|TRBD1|TRBV6-5
CASSWDREDGYTF
TGTGCCAGCAGCTGGGACAGGGAGGACGGCTACACCTTC
>-|TRBJ1-1|-|TRBV19
CASSLRDTYTEAFF
TGTGCCAGTAGTCTCCGGGACACCTACACTGAAGCTTTCTTT
>few|TRBJ2-6|-|TRBV25-1
CASSRAGANVLTF
TGTGCCAGCAGCAGGGCTGGGGCCAACGTCCTGACTTTC
>-|TRBJ1-2|-|TRBV15
CATSVETGFYGYTF
TGTGCCACCAGCGTGGAGACAGGATTCTATGGCTACACCTTC
>once|TRBJ2-5|-|TRBV5-1
CASSWAREETQYF
TGCGCCAGCAGCTGGGCCCGAGAAGAGACCCAGTACTTC
>-|TRBJ2-2|-|TRBV7-2
CASSPQRPNTGELFF
TGTGCCAGCAGCCCCCAGCGGCCAAACACCGGGGAGCTGTTTTTT
>few|TRBJ2-3|-|TRBV5-1
CASSFGGFPDTQYF
TGCGCCAGCAGCTTCGGGGGTTTCCCAGATACGCAGTATTTT
>-|TRBJ1-5|-|TRBV28
CASSLYYSNQPQHF
TGTGCCAGCAGTTTATATTATAGCAATCAGCCCCAGCATTTT
>-|TRBJ2-3|TRBD1|TRBV6-5
CASSSTGTGRDTQYF
TGTGCCAGCAGTTCAACCGGGACAGGGAGGGATACGCAGTATTTT
>-|TRBJ2-5|-|TRBV27
CASSFPGKTQYF
TGTGCCAGCAGTTTTCCGGGGAAGACCCAGTACTTC
>-|TRBJ2-1|-|TRBV27
CASSPIPNPYNEQFF
TGTGCCAGCAGTCCTATACCAAATCCTTACAATGAGCAGTTCTTC
>few|TRBJ2-5|-|TRBV6-6
CASKSGVETQYF
TGTGCCAGCAAATCAGGGGTGGAGACCCAGTACTTC
>-|TRBJ1-4|-|TRBV2
CAISRGGNEKLFF
TGTGCCATTTCACGGGGAGGTAATGAAAAACTGTTTTTT
>-|TRBJ2-7|-|TRBV7-6
CASSPAYEQYF
TGTGCCAGCAGCCCGGCCTACGAGCAGTACTTC
>-|TRBJ1-6|-|TRBV6-1
CASTPPRPLHF
TGTGCCAGCACCCCCCCTCGACCCCTCCACTTT
>few|TRBJ2-7|-|TRBV11-2
CASSLDLAGEQYF
TGTGCCAGCAGCTTAGATCTAGCTGGCGAGCAGTACTTC
>-|TRBJ2-7|TRBD1|TRBV6-5
CASGQGIYEQYF
TGTGCCTCCGGACAGGGGATATACGAGCAGTACTTC
>once|TRBJ2-4|-|TRBV6-6
CASSYRGEGAKNIQYF
TGTGCCAGCAGTTACCGAGGTGAGGGAGCCAAAAACATTCAGTACTTC
>-|TRBJ2-5|-|TRBV29-1
CSGRALGETQYF
TGCAGCGGGAGGGCCTTGGGGGAGACCCAGTACTTC
>-|TRBJ1-3|TRBD1|TRBV5-1
CASSSGQDSGNTIYF
TGCGCCAGCAGCTCTGGACAGGATTCAGGAAACACCATATATTTT
>-|TRBJ1-1|TRBD1|TRBV6-6
CASREQGVNTEAFF
TGTGCCAGCAGGGAACAGGGGGTGAACACTGAAGCTTTCTTT
>once|TRBJ1-1|-|TRBV2
CASSDRHPSLAAEAFF
TGTGCCAGCAGTGACAGACACCCTTCCTTGGCAGCTGAAGCTTTCTTT
>-|TRBJ2-2|TRBD1|TRBV4-1
CASRPSDRGGTGELFF
TGCGCCAGCAGACCGTCCGACAGGGGAGGCACCGGGGAGCTGTTTTTT
>-|TRBJ1-2|TRBD1|TRBV4-2
CASSPTTGEDYGYTF
TGTGCCAGCAGCCCCACGACAGGGGAGGACTATGGCTACACCTTC
>-|TRBJ2-7|TRBD1|TRBV4-2
CASSDPGQGASEQYF
TGTGCCAGCAGCGACCCGGGACAGGGGGCGAGTGAGCAGTACTTC
>-|TRBJ2-1|TRBD2|TRBV28
CASRGSGNYNEQFF
TGTGCCAGCAGGGGTAGCGGGAACTACAATGAGCAGTTCTTC
>-|TRBJ2-5|-|TRBV10-3
CAISGLIQETQYF
TGTGCCATCAGCGGACTGATCCAAGAGACCCAGTACTTC